These T cell receptor beta chains were read from a single sample in a study of T cells expressing NK-cell markers. TCRdb re-analyzed the 5' RACE reads; it lists each CDR3 protein once, without DNA. The sample data list over 100,000 distinct CDR3 sequences. Sample: blood T cells: a sorted CD56 or NKG2C T cell subset, CD4+ or CD8+ T cells, or bulk PBMC T cells (not recorded which). The receptors stem from a woman between 18 and 70 years old in good health. CDR3s include the opening cysteine and the closing phenylalanine or tryptophan.

TRBJ2-5,15,TRBV12-3/TRBV12-4,CASSLAAGGGETQYF
TRBJ2-7,14,TRBV6-5,CASSYRYNSYEQYF
TRBJ2-2,18,TRBV9,CASSVAVAGGLNTGELFF
TRBJ1-1,16,TRBV29-1,CSVKGQGPIFNTEAFF
TRBJ2-3,16,TRBV4-3,CASSPSLLAGADTQYF
TRBJ1-1,13,TRBV4-3,CASSASRGTEAFF
TRBJ2-5,15,TRBV20-1,CSARSYPVSQETQYF
TRBJ2-5,14,TRBV29-1,CSVEGHGTEETQYF
TRBJ2-2,12,TRBV7-8,CASSYRGGELFF
TRBJ2-5,14,TRBV6-5,CASSYQGGRETQYF
TRBJ2-6,12,TRBV20-1,CSAREGRDVLTF
TRBJ2-5,16,TRBV20-1,CSASESGLAPRETQYF
TRBJ1-2,15,TRBV4-3,CASSPSQGAGYGYTF
TRBJ2-2,14,TRBV12-3/TRBV12-4,CASTGAAGGGELFF
TRBJ2-1,11,TRBV20-1,CSAWGGDEQFF
TRBJ2-2,13,TRBV20-1,CSASLLDTGELFF
TRBJ2-5,15,TRBV12-3/TRBV12-4,CASSFARGYEETQYF
TRBJ2-3,14,TRBV6-5,CASSWGLARDTQYF
TRBJ1-1,11,TRBV29-1,CSVEGPTEAFF
TRBJ2-7,12,TRBV7-2,CASSPLLYEQYF